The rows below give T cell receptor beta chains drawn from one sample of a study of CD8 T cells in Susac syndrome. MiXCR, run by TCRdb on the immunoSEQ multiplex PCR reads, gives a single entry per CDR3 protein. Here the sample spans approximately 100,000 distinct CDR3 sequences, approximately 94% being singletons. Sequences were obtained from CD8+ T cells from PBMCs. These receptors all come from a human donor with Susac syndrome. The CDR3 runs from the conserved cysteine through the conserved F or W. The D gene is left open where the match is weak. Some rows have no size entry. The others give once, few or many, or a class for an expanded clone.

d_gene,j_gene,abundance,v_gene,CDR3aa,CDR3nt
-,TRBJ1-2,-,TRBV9,CASTVGGNYGYTF,TGTGCCAGCACCGTTGGGGGGAACTATGGCTACACCTTC
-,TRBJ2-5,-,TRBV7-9,CASKLAEETQYF,TGTGCCAGCAAGTTAGCGGAAGAGACCCAGTACTTC
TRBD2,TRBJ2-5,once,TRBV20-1,CSATPYPAGGLETQYF,TGCAGTGCAACACCTTACCCCGCGGGGGGGCTAGAGACCCAGTACTTC
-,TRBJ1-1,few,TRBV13,CASSLYRNTEAFF,TGTGCCAGCAGTTTGTACAGGAACACTGAAGCTTTCTTT
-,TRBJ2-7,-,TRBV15,CATSRDLPYEQYF,TGTGCCACCAGCAGAGATCTACCTTACGAGCAGTACTTC
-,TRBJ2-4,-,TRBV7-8,CASSSIRGRGTKNIQYF,TGTGCCAGCAGCTCGATCCGGGGAAGGGGAACCAAAAACATTCAGTACTTC
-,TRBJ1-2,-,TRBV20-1,CSARDFGARNGYTF,TGCAGTGCTAGAGACTTTGGGGCCAGAAACGGCTACACCTTC
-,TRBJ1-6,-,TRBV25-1,CASSEYLQGYSPLHF,TGTGCCAGCAGTGAATATTTGCAGGGGTACTCACCCCTCCACTTT
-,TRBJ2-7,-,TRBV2,CAMIRDSYEQYF,TGTGCCATGATCAGGGACTCCTACGAGCAGTACTTC
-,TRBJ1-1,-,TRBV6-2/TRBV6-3,CASSWVATEAFF,TGTGCCAGCAGTTGGGTGGCCACTGAAGCTTTCTTT
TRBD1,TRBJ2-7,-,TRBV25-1,CASSDPGTGDYEQYF,TGTGCCAGCAGTGACCCCGGGACAGGCGACTACGAGCAGTACTTC
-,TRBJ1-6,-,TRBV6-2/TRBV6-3,CASSPPREIGSPLHF,TGTGCCAGCAGTCCACCCAGGGAGATCGGTTCACCCCTCCACTTT
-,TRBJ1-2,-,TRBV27,CASSLSAYSNYGYTF,TGTGCCAGCAGTTTGAGCGCCTACTCTAACTATGGCTACACCTTC
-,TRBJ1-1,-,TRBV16,CASSHPGQANTEAFF,TGTGCCAGCAGCCATCCGGGACAAGCGAACACTGAAGCTTTCTTT
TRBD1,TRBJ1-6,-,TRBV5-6,CASSLSSLDRVNSPLHF,TGTGCCAGCAGCCTATCTTCGCTGGACAGGGTTAATTCACCCCTCCACTTT
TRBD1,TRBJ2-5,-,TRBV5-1,CASSMGQGAETQYF,TGCGCCAGCAGCATGGGACAGGGGGCAGAGACCCAGTACTTC
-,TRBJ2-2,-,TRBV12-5,CASGGGGSAAGELFF,TGTGCTAGCGGGGGAGGGGGGTCGGCGGCTGGGGAGCTGTTTTTT
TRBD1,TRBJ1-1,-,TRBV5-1,CASRLGQGTEAFF,TGCGCCAGCAGACTCGGACAGGGGACTGAAGCTTTCTTT
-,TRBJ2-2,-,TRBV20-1,CSARPGVNTGELFF,TGCAGTGCTAGACCGGGGGTGAACACCGGGGAGCTGTTTTTT
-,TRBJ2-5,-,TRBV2,CASTPLVGGQETQYF,TGTGCCAGCACTCCACTAGTTGGGGGCCAAGAGACCCAGTACTTC
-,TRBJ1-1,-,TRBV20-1,CSTRGAGDTEAFF,TGCAGCACCCGTGGGGCAGGGGACACTGAAGCTTTCTTT
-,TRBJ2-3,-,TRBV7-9,CASSLAAATDTQYF,TGTGCCAGCAGCTTAGCGGCAGCCACAGATACGCAGTATTTT
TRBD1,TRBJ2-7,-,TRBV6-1,CASSPGTGGSFYEQYF,TGTGCCAGCAGCCCCGGGACAGGCGGAAGTTTCTACGAGCAGTACTTC
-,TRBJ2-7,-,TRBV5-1,CASSSEVGAPDEQYF,TGCGCCAGCAGTTCGGAGGTGGGGGCCCCGGACGAGCAGTACTTC
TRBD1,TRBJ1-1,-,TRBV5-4,CASRTGDDTEAFF,TGTGCCAGCAGGACAGGGGATGACACTGAAGCTTTCTTT
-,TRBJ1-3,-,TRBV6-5,CASRTGSDTIYF,TGTGCCAGCAGGACTGGGTCAGACACCATATATTTT
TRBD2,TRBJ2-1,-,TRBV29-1,CSFGLAGYNEQFF,TGCAGCTTTGGACTAGCAGGTTACAATGAGCAGTTCTTC
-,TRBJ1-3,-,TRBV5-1,CASSLLGDTGNTIYF,TGCGCCAGCAGCTTGTTGGGGGACACTGGAAACACCATATATTTT
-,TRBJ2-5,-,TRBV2,CASSESGTETQYF,TGTGCCAGCAGCGAGAGCGGTACAGAGACCCAGTACTTC
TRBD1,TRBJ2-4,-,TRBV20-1,CSASDGTEAKNIQYF,TGCAGTGCTAGTGACGGGACAGAAGCCAAAAACATTCAGTACTTC
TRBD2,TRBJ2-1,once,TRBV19,CASSWEGAYNEQFF,TGTGCCAGTAGTTGGGAGGGTGCCTACAATGAGCAGTTCTTC
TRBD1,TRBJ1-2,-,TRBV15,CATSRGGQGFGYTF,TGTGCCACCAGCAGAGGTGGACAGGGCTTTGGCTACACCTTC
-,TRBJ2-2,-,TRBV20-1,CSAPTGRGNTGELFF,TGCAGTGCTCCAACAGGGAGGGGGAACACCGGGGAGCTGTTTTTT
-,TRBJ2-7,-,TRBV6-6,CASSKQGSEQYF,TGTGCCAGCAGTAAACAGGGAAGTGAGCAGTACTTC
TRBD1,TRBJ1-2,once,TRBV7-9,CASSLRDRIEDYGYTF,TGTGCCAGCAGCTTAAGGGACAGGATCGAGGACTATGGCTACACCTTC
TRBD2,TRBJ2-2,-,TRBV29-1,CSVEGRGAQGTGELFF,TGCAGCGTTGAAGGGCGGGGGGCCCAGGGCACCGGGGAGCTGTTTTTT
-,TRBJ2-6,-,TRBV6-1,CASSVSVSGANVLTF,TGTGCCAGCAGTGTGTCGGTATCTGGGGCCAACGTCCTGACTTTC
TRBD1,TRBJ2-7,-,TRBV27,CASSLTGWEQYF,TGTGCCAGCAGTTTGACAGGGTGGGAGCAGTACTTC
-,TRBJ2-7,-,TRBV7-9,CASSSAQGRGEQYF,TGTGCCAGCAGCTCCGCTCAGGGGCGCGGAGAGCAGTACTTC
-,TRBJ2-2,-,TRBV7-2,CASRNPQGELFF,TGTGCCAGCAGAAATCCCCAGGGGGAGCTGTTTTTT
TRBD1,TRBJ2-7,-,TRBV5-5,CASSYRPGGYEQYF,TGTGCCAGCAGCTATCGCCCAGGGGGATACGAGCAGTACTTC
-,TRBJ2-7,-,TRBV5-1,CASSLTATRDPFLEQYF,TGCGCCAGCAGCTTGACCGCCACCCGGGACCCATTCCTCGAGCAGTACTTC
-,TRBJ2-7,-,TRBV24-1,CATSDLRYSIASYEQYF,TGTGCCACCAGTGATTTAAGGTACTCAATAGCCTCCTACGAGCAGTACTTC
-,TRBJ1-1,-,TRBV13,CASSLHEGSEAFF,TGTGCCAGCAGCTTACACGAGGGATCTGAAGCTTTCTTT
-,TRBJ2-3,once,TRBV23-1,CASSQKTSRERKSDTQYF,TGCGCCAGCAGTCAGAAAACATCCCGGGAGCGGAAATCAGATACGCAGTATTTT
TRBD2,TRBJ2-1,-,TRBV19,CASSMPGLAGAYNEQFF,TGTGCCAGTAGTATGCCGGGACTAGCGGGGGCCTACAATGAGCAGTTCTTC
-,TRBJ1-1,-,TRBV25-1,CASSAGRTGNTEAFF,TGTGCCAGCAGTGCCGGGAGGACGGGGAACACTGAAGCTTTCTTT
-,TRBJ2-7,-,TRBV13,CASSPSRERVEQYF,TGTGCCAGCAGCCCCTCCAGGGAACGTGTGGAGCAGTACTTC
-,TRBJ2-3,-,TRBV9,CASSVGDTTDTQYF,TGTGCCAGCAGCGTAGGTGATACCACAGATACGCAGTATTTT
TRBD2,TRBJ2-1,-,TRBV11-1,CASSFLAGGQDEQFF,TGTGCCAGCAGCTTCTTAGCGGGGGGGCAGGATGAGCAGTTCTTC
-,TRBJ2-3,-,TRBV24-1,CATSDWQVGHTDTQYF,TGTGCCACCAGTGATTGGCAAGTTGGGCACACAGATACGCAGTATTTT
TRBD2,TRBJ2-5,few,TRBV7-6,CASSYSGDHPGTQYF,TGTGCCAGCAGCTACAGCGGGGACCATCCCGGAACCCAGTACTTC
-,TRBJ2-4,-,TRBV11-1,CASSVIGENIQYF,TGTGCCAGCAGCGTCATAGGGGAGAACATTCAGTACTTC
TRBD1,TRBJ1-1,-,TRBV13,CASSSDRGREAFF,TGTGCCAGCAGTTCCGACAGGGGCCGAGAAGCTTTCTTT
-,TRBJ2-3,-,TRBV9,CASSVEAADTQYF,TGTGCCAGCAGCGTAGAGGCGGCAGATACGCAGTATTTT
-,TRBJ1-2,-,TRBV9,CASSVAVGVGYTF,TGTGCCAGCAGCGTAGCGGTTGGGGTGGGCTACACCTTC
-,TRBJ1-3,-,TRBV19,CASSIPTRAGNTIYF,TGTGCCAGTAGTATCCCCACCAGGGCCGGAAACACCATATATTTT